Listed here are 28 T cell receptor beta chains from one sample, sequenced in a study of T cells in localized non-small cell lung cancer (dated by TCRdb to the early 2020s). The method was the immunoSEQ multiplex PCR assay. Entries here come from immuneACCESS through TCRdb and include only in-frame sequences with V and J called. Some clones fail to appear in such tables; in the studies checked, an unresolved V gene covers under half of the shortfall, and the cause of the remainder is unknown. Across this sample there are approximately 31,000 clones, with 87% seen only once. Over 15% of the sample is taken by the ten largest. Sample: peripheral blood mononuclear cells, taken before any cancer treatment. The receptors stem from a man between 35 and 75 years old with stage III lung adenocarcinoma.

This chain uses TRBV7-9 with TRBJ2-7, with 8 bases matching TRBD1. The CDR3 runs to 15 residues. Trimming removed 5 bases from V and 4 bases from J; junction bases left unmatched: 10. CDR1 SEHNR and CDR2 FQNEAQ come from the germline V gene (reference sequence). The CDR3 is CASSPQTGEFYEQYF. The CDR3 DNA is TGTGCCAGCAGCCCTCAGACAGGGGAGTTTTACGAGCAGTACTTC.

The CDR3 here is CAWSDPVRHGYTF. The CDR3 nucleotides read TGTGCCTGGAGTGACCCGGTGCGGCATGGCTACACCTTC. The chain recombines TRBV30 with TRBJ1-2; D is undetermined. CDR1 is GTSNPN, CDR2 SVGIG, per germline (reference sequence). This CDR3 has 13 residues. The V end lost 1 base, the J end lost 6 bases, and 12 bases lay between the germline ends. Supplemented by reference TRBV30 and TRBJ1-2, the full variable domain reads SQTIHQWPATLVQPVGSPLSLECTVEGTSNPNLYWYRQAAGRGLQLLFYSVGIGQISSEVPQNLSASRPQDRQFILSSKKLLLSDSGFYLCAWSDPVRHGYTFGSGTRLTVV.

V and J are TRBV15 and TRBJ2-5, with 11 bases that match TRBD2. CDR3 size: 15 residues. V shed 6 bases and J 6 bases; nucleotides not matched to a gene: 9. The germline V gene has CDR1 LNHNV and CDR2 YYDKDF (reference sequence). The DNA of the CDR3 is TGTGCCACCAGTAATAGCGGGGGGGCCAGGAAGACCCAGTACTTC. The encoded protein is CATSNSGGARKTQYF.

This sequence joins TRBV7-2 and TRBJ2-7; D possibly corresponds to TRBD1 (5 bases). The CDR3 is made up of 14 amino acids. V lost 5 bases, J lost 5 bases, and 16 bases lay in between. The germline V gene encodes CDR1 SGHTA and CDR2 FQGNSA. The CDR3 sequence: CASSPGIIPHEQYF. Here the CDR3 DNA reads TGTGCCAGCAGCCCAGGGATAATTCCCCACGAGCAGTACTTC.

V and J are TRBV2 and TRBJ1-2; 7 bases line up with TRBD1. V was clipped by 8 bases and J by 2 bases; unmatched bases: 29. Germline lookup yields CDR1 SNHLY and CDR2 FYNNEI. The CDR3 consists of 21 residues. As DNA, the CDR3 is TGTGCCAGCGATCCGCTAGAATTAGGATGGGGAGGGGGCGCAAAAAACTATGGCTACACCTTC. Translating it yields CASDPLELGWGGGAKNYGYTF.

CDR3 sequence: CASSLHYSTSGETQYF. CDR3 bases: TGTGCCAGCAGCCTTCACTACTCGACTAGCGGGGAGACCCAGTACTTC. The J gene is TRBJ2-5, the V gene TRBV7-2; 10 nucleotides agree with TRBD2. The CDR3 has 16 amino acids. CDR1 SGHTA and CDR2 FQGNSA come from the germline V gene. J lost 5 bases, V lost 5 bases, and 11 bases had no gene match. Filled out from reference TRBV7-2 and TRBJ2-5, the complete variable domain reads GAGVSQSPSNKVTEKGKDVELRCDPISGHTALYWYRQSLGQGLEFLIYFQGNSAPDKSGLPSDRFSAERTGGSVSTLTIQRTQQEDSAVYLCASSLHYSTSGETQYFGPGTRLLVL.

The rearrangement uses TRBV6-5 and TRBJ1-1; no firm D call. V lost 5 bases, J lost 1 base, and 11 bases lay in between. Per the germline V gene, CDR1 is MNHEY and CDR2 is SVGAGI. This CDR3 has 14 amino acids. CDR3 loop: CASSTTTPNTEAFF. CDR3 DNA sequence: TGTGCCAGCAGTACTACTACCCCGAACACTGAAGCTTTCTTT.

The rearrangement links TRBV27 to TRBJ2-7; 9 nucleotides agree with TRBD2. The germline CDR1 and CDR2 sequences are MNHEY and SMNVEV (reference sequence). V lost 4 bases and J lost 4; bases outside the gene matches: 8. The CDR3 is made up of 15 amino acids. This CDR3 reads CASSSTTSGVYEQYF. CDR3 nucleotides: TGTGCCAGCAGTTCGACGACTAGCGGTGTATACGAGCAGTACTTC.

The chain links TRBV19 to TRBJ1-1; D remains ambiguous. V lost 4 bases and J lost 4, with 13 bases in between. The CDR3 is 14 amino acids. Germline values: CDR1 LNHDA, CDR2 SQIVND (reference sequence). The CDR3 here is CASSTARSSTEAFF. The CDR3 DNA is TGTGCCAGTAGTACCGCGAGGAGCTCCACTGAAGCTTTCTTT.

The gene calls are TRBV19 and TRBJ1-3; tentative D call: TRBD1 (5 bases). The CDR3 runs 15 residues. Germline CDR1 and CDR2: LNHDA and SQIVND (reference sequence). V was cut by 6 bases and J by 0 bases, with 12 bases left in between. CDR3 sequence (DNA): TGTGCCAGTAGACCAGGGAGGAACTCTGGAAACACCATATATTTT. Translated, it gives CASRPGRNSGNTIYF.

This clone was counted a single time. The chain combines TRBV5-4 with TRBJ2-7; maybe TRBD1 (6 bases). The CDR3 is 13 amino acids. Germline V gene data show CDR1 as SGHNT and CDR2 as YYREEE (reference sequence). Trimming shortened V by 4 bases and J by 3 bases, and 11 bases separated the two germline ends. CDR3 bases: TGTGCCAGCAGCCGACAACAGGGCTACGAGCAGTACTTC. Amino acids: CASSRQQGYEQYF. Based on the CDR3 plus reference TRBV5-4 and TRBJ2-7, the full variable domain is ETGVTQSPTHLIKTRGQQVTLRCSSQSGHNTVSWYQQALGQGPQFIFQYYREEENGRGNFPPRFSGLQFPNYSSELNVNALELDDSALYLCASSRQQGYEQYFGPGTRLTVT.

Written as DNA, the CDR3 is TGTGCCAGCAGCTTATTAGACAGGGAGGGTGAAAAACTGTTTTTT. It specifies CASSLLDREGEKLFF. The chain joins TRBV13 to TRBJ1-4; 7 nucleotides agree with TRBD1. The CDR3 consists of 15 residues. Germline trimming cut 2 bases from V and 7 bases from J; bases unmatched to any gene: 7. Germline lookup yields CDR1 PRHDT and CDR2 FYEKMQ (reference sequence). The variable domain in full, with the rest retrieved from reference TRBV13 and TRBJ1-4, is AAGVIQSPRHLIKEKRETATLKCYPIPRHDTVYWYQQGPGQDPQFLISFYEKMQSDKGSIPDRFSAQQFSDYHSELNMSSLELGDSALYFCASSLLDREGEKLFFGSGTQLSVL.

V usage is TRBV7-3 and J usage is TRBJ2-1; D is unresolved. This CDR3 has 14 residues. V lost 5 bases, J lost 3 bases, and 11 bases lay in between. The V gene's germline CDR1 is SGHTA and CDR2 FQGTGA. For the CDR3, the DNA is TGTGCCAGCAGCCCAAATTCACGCTACAATGAGCAGTTCTTC. Amino acids: CASSPNSRYNEQFF.

J is TRBJ1-2 and V is TRBV5-6; the match to TRBD1 covers 7 bases. CDR3 length equals 15 residues. Germline lookup yields CDR1 SGHDT and CDR2 YYEEEE. J lost 4 bases, V lost 0 bases, and 6 bases had no gene match. The DNA for the CDR3 is TGTGCCAGCAGCTTGGAGGCAGGGGGACTCTATGGCTACACCTTC. It yields the protein CASSLEAGGLYGYTF.

The rearrangement links TRBV6-7 to TRBJ1-3; D remains unclear. TRBV6-7 is an ORF, and what it does is uncertain. The CDR3 runs to 18 residues. Trimming pared 0 bases from V and 4 bases from J, leaving 19 bases between. For the CDR3, the DNA is TGTGCCAGCAGTTACTCGAATCAGGCCGCTCCGGGAGGAAACACCATATATTTT. As protein: CASSYSNQAAPGGNTIYF.

The rearrangement links TRBV18 to TRBJ2-1; maybe TRBD2 (5 bases). The germline gives CDR1 KGHSH, CDR2 LQKENI. The ends were cut back, 3 bases at V and 6 bases at J, with 9 bases in the middle. This CDR3 has 13 residues. CDR3 sequence reads: CASSPLRGNEQFF. The CDR3 DNA sequence: TGTGCCAGCTCACCTCTCCGGGGCAATGAGCAGTTCTTC. Using reference TRBV18 and TRBJ2-1 for the parts outside the CDR3, the full variable domain is NAGVMQNPRHLVRRRGQEARLRCSPMKGHSHVYWYRQLPEEGLKFMVYLQKENIIDESGMPKERFSAEFPKEGPSILRIQQVVRGDSAAYFCASSPLRGNEQFFGPGTRLTVL.

The chain carries TRBV11-2 and TRBJ2-1; 10 nucleotides align to TRBD1. Germline CDR1 reads SGHAT; CDR2 reads FQNNGV. There are 18 residues in the CDR3. J gave up 7 bases and V 1 base, and 13 bases lay outside the gene matches. The CDR3 protein is CASSLVIGQGVLVNEQFF. In nucleotides, the CDR3 is TGTGCCAGCAGCTTAGTAATCGGACAGGGGGTTCTGGTTAATGAGCAGTTCTTC. Combining the CDR3 with reference TRBV11-2 and TRBJ2-1 gives the whole variable domain EAGVAQSPRYKIIEKRQSVAFWCNPISGHATLYWYQQILGQGPKLLIQFQNNGVVDDSQLPKDRFSAERLKGVDSTLKIQPAKLEDSAVYLCASSLVIGQGVLVNEQFFGPGTRLTVL.

The rearrangement uses TRBV23-1 and TRBJ1-3, with D unclear. TRBV23-1 counts as an open reading frame of uncertain function. V gave up 2 bases and J gave up 4 bases, with 6 bases separating them. The CDR3 covers 13 residues. Here the CDR3 reads CASSQPPGNTIYF. In DNA form, the CDR3 reads TGCGCCAGCAGTCAACCCCCAGGAAACACCATATATTTT.

The chain couples TRBV11-3 to TRBJ2-1, with D hard to call. Germline V lookup: CDR1 SGHNT, CDR2 YENEEA. The CDR3 sequence is 11 residues long. V shed 3 bases and J shed 8 bases, with 5 bases lying between them. CDR3 nucleotides: TGTGCCAGCAGCTTTAGGGATGAGCAGTTCTTC. This translates into CASSFRDEQFF.

This clone occurred once. The CDR3 sequence: CASSASGQGAYLTGELFF. The CDR3 coding sequence is TGTGCCAGCAGCGCTTCGGGACAGGGGGCATACTTGACCGGGGAGCTGTTTTTT. The chain has TRBV7-2 and TRBJ2-2; TRBD1 aligns across 12 bases. The V and J ends lost 5 bases and 5 bases, in that order; junction bases with no gene match: 12. From germline, CDR1 is SGHTA and CDR2 FQGNSA. The CDR3 runs to 18 residues. The variable domain in full, with the rest retrieved from reference TRBV7-2 and TRBJ2-2, is GAGVSQSPSNKVTEKGKDVELRCDPISGHTALYWYRQSLGQGLEFLIYFQGNSAPDKSGLPSDRFSAERTGGSVSTLTIQRTQQEDSAVYLCASSASGQGAYLTGELFFGEGSRLTVL.

The chain recombines TRBV2 with TRBJ1-4; 7 nucleotides match TRBD1. Germline trimming cut 6 bases from V and 5 bases from J; bases unmatched to any gene: 6. CDR3 size: 14 residues. CDR1 SNHLY and CDR2 FYNNEI come from the germline V gene. The CDR3 here is CASRQGRGNEKLFF. Written as DNA, the CDR3 is TGTGCCAGCAGACAGGGGCGGGGGAATGAAAAACTGTTTTTT.

The chain is built from TRBV12-5 and TRBJ2-1; D uncertain. Trimming left V 6 bases short and J 0 bases short, with 9 bases between. The CDR3 has 14 residues. The germline gives CDR1 LGHNT, CDR2 FRNRAP. The chain's CDR3 is CASGKDHSYNEQFF. Written as DNA, the CDR3 is TGTGCTAGTGGGAAGGATCACTCCTACAATGAGCAGTTCTTC.

This chain connects TRBV7-2 to TRBJ2-6, with 8 positions matching TRBD1. Unmatched junction bases numbered 7, after V lost 3 bases and J lost 0 bases. The germline CDR1 and CDR2 sequences are SGHTA and FQGNSA. CDR3 size: 18 residues. In DNA, the CDR3 is TGTGCCAGCAGCTTTACAGGGGGTGTTCCCTCTGGGGCCAACGTCCTGACTTTC. Amino acid sequence: CASSFTGGVPSGANVLTF. The whole variable domain, filled in from reference TRBV7-2 and TRBJ2-6, reads GAGVSQSPSNKVTEKGKDVELRCDPISGHTALYWYRQSLGQGLEFLIYFQGNSAPDKSGLPSDRFSAERTGGSVSTLTIQRTQQEDSAVYLCASSFTGGVPSGANVLTFGAGSRLTVL.

This chain links TRBV2 with TRBJ1-2; D remains unclear. Germline V gives CDR1 SNHLY, CDR2 FYNNEI. CDR3 size: 13 residues. V shed 4 bases and J shed 0 bases, with 6 bases lying between them. CDR3 DNA: TGTGCCAGCAGTGCGGCAGCTAACTATGGCTACACCTTC. Its translation: CASSAAANYGYTF.

The V gene is TRBV5-5, the J gene TRBJ2-5; 8 positions agree with TRBD1. The CDR3 runs to 15 residues. Germline lookup yields CDR1 SGHKS and CDR2 YYEKEE (reference sequence). After removal of 1 base from V and 5 bases from J, the junction contained 7 bases not matched to a gene. CDR3: CASSLRDRDRETQYF. Here the CDR3 DNA reads TGTGCCAGCAGCTTGAGGGACCGGGACAGGGAGACCCAGTACTTC.

The chain joins TRBV21-1 to TRBJ1-4. TRBV21-1 is reported as a pseudogene. The CDR3 is 17 residues long. CDR3 in amino acids: CASRSERYKVHNEKLFF. In nucleotides, the CDR3 is TGTGCCAGCAGGTCCGAACGCTACAAGGTGCATAATGAAAAACTGTTTTTT.

The V gene is TRBV6-6, the J gene TRBJ1-2; maybe TRBD1 (6 bases). The CDR3 covers 14 residues. CDR1 is MNHNY, CDR2 SVGAGI, per germline (reference sequence). V was cut by 2 bases and J by 4 bases, with 11 bases left in between. CDR3 nucleotide sequence: TGTGCCAGCAGTTACCGGACAGTTGGCTATGGCTACACCTTC. Amino acid sequence: CASSYRTVGYGYTF.

The chain couples TRBV15 to TRBJ1-6, with D possibly matching TRBD1 (5 bases). Germline CDR1 LNHNV, CDR2 YYDKDF (reference sequence). Trimming took 5 bases from V and 4 from J, leaving 9 bases between them. The CDR3 has 14 amino acids. The CDR3 sequence: CATSGRAYNSPLHF. The CDR3 coding sequence is TGTGCCACCAGCGGCAGGGCATATAATTCACCCCTCCACTTT.